This is a list of T cell receptor beta chains from one sample in a study of T cell responses to AZD1222 COVID-19 vaccine. The table came from immunoSEQ multiplex PCR; TCRdb's copy has only in-frame clones and leaves some out. The sample gives 75,000 to 95,000 clones, around 84% of which show up once; 13% is in the top ten. This sample comprised peripheral blood, obtained on day 0 of AZD1222 vaccination. These receptor sequences come from an adult in good health. Each CDR3 is given with its conserved first and last residue. Each record gives: J gene, V gene, D gene, clone size, CDR3 DNA, CDR3 protein. The D gene is left open where the match is weak. The size field is filled for only some rows; it gives once, few, many or a size class.

TRBJ2-7 TRBV6-5 NA NA TGTGCCAGCAGTTCCCCCGGGACATATGAGCAGTACTTC CASSSPGTYEQYF
TRBJ1-6 TRBV3-1/TRBV3-2 TRBD1 NA TGTGCCAGCAGCCAAGCTGGGACAGGGAAGGCGCCCCTCCACTTT CASSQAGTGKAPLHF
TRBJ2-7 TRBV19 TRBD2 NA TGTGCCAGTAGTATCGGGACTAGCGACTACTACGAGCAGTACTTC CASSIGTSDYYEQYF
TRBJ2-7 TRBV28 TRBD1 once TGTGCCAGCAGTTTAATTAACCTATTTGGGACAGGGGGGTACTCGGGTGAGCAGTACTTC CASSLINLFGTGGYSGEQYF
TRBJ2-1 TRBV7-9 NA NA TGTGCCAGCAGCCCCGGGGCTAGCTTCCACAATGAGCAGTTCTTC CASSPGASFHNEQFF
TRBJ1-5 TRBV29-1 NA once TGCAGCGTGAAGAGGGGTGATCAGCCCCAGCATTTT CSVKRGDQPQHF
TRBJ2-1 TRBV7-9 TRBD2 NA TGTGCCAGCAGCGAAACTAGCGGGGAATCCTACAATGAGCAGTTCTTC CASSETSGESYNEQFF
TRBJ1-2 TRBV3-1/TRBV3-2 TRBD1 few TGTGCCAGCAGCCCACCGCCCGGACAGGGACCCTATGGCTACACCTTC CASSPPPGQGPYGYTF
TRBJ1-5 TRBV5-1 NA NA TGCGCCAGCAGCTTGAACGGAGATCAACCCCAGCATTTT CASSLNGDQPQHF
TRBJ1-1 TRBV4-1 TRBD1 NA TGCGCCAGCAGCCATTCCGGACAGGGTAACACTGAAGCTTTCTTT CASSHSGQGNTEAFF
TRBJ2-7 TRBV6-5 NA NA TGTGCCAGCAGTTACTCGCCCGCGCAGGCGAACTACGAGCAGTACTTC CASSYSPAQANYEQYF
TRBJ2-3 TRBV4-3 NA NA TGCGCCAGCAGCCAAGATCAGGGTAAGGGACATACGCAGTATTTT CASSQDQGKGHTQYF
TRBJ2-5 TRBV6-5 NA NA TGTGCCAGCAGTTACTCAGGGGCTAGGAAAGAGACCCAGTACTTC CASSYSGARKETQYF
TRBJ1-2 TRBV12-3/TRBV12-4 NA NA TGTGCCAGCAGTTTATCGTGGGACTATGGCTACACCTTC CASSLSWDYGYTF
TRBJ2-7 TRBV7-9 TRBD1 once TGTGCCAGCAGCTCGGACAGGGGTTTCGTCTCCTACGAGCAGTACTTC CASSSDRGFVSYEQYF
TRBJ1-5 TRBV2 NA NA TGTGCCAGCGGGAACGGGCCAGACCCGAATCAGCCCCAGCATTTT CASGNGPDPNQPQHF
TRBJ2-7 TRBV2 NA NA TGTGCCAGCAGTTCCTACGAGCAGTACTTC CASSSYEQYF
TRBJ2-1 TRBV4-1 TRBD1 NA TGCGCCAGCAGCCGGGACAGCTACAATGAGCAGTTCTTC CASSRDSYNEQFF
TRBJ1-1 TRBV9 NA NA TGTGCCAGCAGCGTAGCTCCGGGGGGGAACACTGAAGCTTTCTTT CASSVAPGGNTEAFF
TRBJ1-5 TRBV2 NA NA TGTGCCAGCAGCCTCCGGGACGTACGGGATCAGCCCCAGCATTTT CASSLRDVRDQPQHF
TRBJ2-2 TRBV7-3 NA once TGTGCCAGCAGTTCTGCGGCGGGTTCCGCCGGGGAGCTGTTTTTT CASSSAAGSAGELFF
TRBJ2-7 TRBV6-2/TRBV6-3 NA NA TGTGCCAGCAGTTACAGTTTACCGGGGATGAACTACGAGCAGTACTTC CASSYSLPGMNYEQYF
TRBJ1-1 TRBV4-3 TRBD1 NA TGCGCCAGCAGCACTAGGGACAGGGGGCTTTTTGAAGCTTTCTTT CASSTRDRGLFEAFF
TRBJ2-1 TRBV7-6 TRBD2 few TGTGCCAGCTGCCAGGGGCGGGGGGACTACAATGAGCAGTTCTTC CASCQGRGDYNEQFF
TRBJ2-1 TRBV7-8 NA NA TGTGCCAGCAGCTTAGCGCCACGAGGTCGTTCCTACAATGAGCAGTTCTTC CASSLAPRGRSYNEQFF
TRBJ1-4 TRBV7-9 NA NA TGTGCCAGCAGCCAAGGGGCAGCTAATGAAAAACTGTTTTTT CASSQGAANEKLFF
TRBJ2-7 TRBV7-2 NA NA TGTGCCAGCAGCTTCACCCCCTCCTACGAGCAGTACTTC CASSFTPSYEQYF
TRBJ1-3 TRBV12-5 NA NA TGTGCTAGTGGTTTTTTTGGCATAGGGGCAGAAGTTACTGGAAACACCATATATTTT CASGFFGIGAEVTGNTIYF
TRBJ2-7 TRBV7-2 NA few TGTGCCAGCAGCTGGGACAAGGGTCCCTACGAGCAGTACTTC CASSWDKGPYEQYF
TRBJ1-5 TRBV7-9 NA many TGTGCCAGCAGCTTACTGGGGCGGAATCAGCCCCAGCATTTT CASSLLGRNQPQHF
TRBJ1-2 TRBV5-1 NA NA TGCGCCAGCAGCCCTTTGATTTCGGACCCGAGCGGTGGCTACACCTTC CASSPLISDPSGGYTF
TRBJ1-1 TRBV12-3/TRBV12-4 NA NA TGTGCCAGCAGTTTAAACCGTGAAGCTTTCTTT CASSLNREAFF
TRBJ1-5 TRBV3-1/TRBV3-2 TRBD1 NA TGTGCCAGCAGCCAAGATGACAGGGGCAATCAGCCCCAGCATTTT CASSQDDRGNQPQHF
TRBJ2-7 TRBV27 NA NA TGTGCCAGCAGTTTTGCCATCGGTTACTCCTACGAGCAGTACTTC CASSFAIGYSYEQYF
TRBJ1-1 TRBV29-1 TRBD1 NA TGCAGCGTTCTTGGGACAGGGGCCACTGAAGCTTTCTTT CSVLGTGATEAFF
TRBJ1-5 TRBV6-5 TRBD1 few TGTGCCAGCAGGCCGACAGGGAGTAGCAATCAGCCCCAGCATTTT CASRPTGSSNQPQHF
TRBJ1-2 TRBV27 TRBD1 NA TGTGCCAGCAGTCCGGGACAGGGAGGCTCTGGCTACACCTTC CASSPGQGGSGYTF
TRBJ2-7 TRBV5-4 TRBD2 once TGTGCCAGCAGCGTCACTAGCGGGTCCTACGAGCAGTACTTC CASSVTSGSYEQYF
TRBJ2-5 TRBV7-2 TRBD1 NA TGTGCCAGCAGCTCGAGGAGACAGGGAGAGACCCAGTACTTC CASSSRRQGETQYF
TRBJ1-2 TRBV2 NA NA TGTGCCAGCAGTGAAGCGCCTGCAGGGCTGGGCTACACCTTC CASSEAPAGLGYTF
TRBJ2-3 TRBV18 NA NA TGTGCCAGCTCACCACCGGTCAGGGGCCCAGATACGCAGTATTTT CASSPPVRGPDTQYF
TRBJ2-7 TRBV28 TRBD1 NA TGTGCCAGCAGTGCGGCCGGGACAGGGACTTACGAGCAGTACTTC CASSAAGTGTYEQYF
TRBJ1-2 TRBV27 NA NA TGTGCCAGCAGTTTGCTGGCCCCACCGGGGTATGGCTACACCTTC CASSLLAPPGYGYTF
TRBJ2-1 TRBV7-7 TRBD2 NA TGTGCTAGCAGCCAAACTAGCGGGGTACATGAGCAGTTCTTC CASSQTSGVHEQFF